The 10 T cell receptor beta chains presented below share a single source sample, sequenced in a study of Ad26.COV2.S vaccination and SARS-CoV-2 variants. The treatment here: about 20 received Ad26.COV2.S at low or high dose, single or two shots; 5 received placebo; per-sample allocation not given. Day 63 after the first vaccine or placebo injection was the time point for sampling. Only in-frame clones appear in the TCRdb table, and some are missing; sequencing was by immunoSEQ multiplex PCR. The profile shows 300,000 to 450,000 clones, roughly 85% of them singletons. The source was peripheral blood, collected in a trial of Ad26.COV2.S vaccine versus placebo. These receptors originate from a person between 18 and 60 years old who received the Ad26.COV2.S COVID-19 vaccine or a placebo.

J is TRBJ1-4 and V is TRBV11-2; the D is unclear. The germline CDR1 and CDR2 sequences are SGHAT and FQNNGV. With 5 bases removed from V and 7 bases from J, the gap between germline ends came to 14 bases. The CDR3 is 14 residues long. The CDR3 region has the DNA TGTGCCAGCAGCCGGGGAGGGATGGGTGAAAAACTGTTTTTT. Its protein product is CASSRGGMGEKLFF.

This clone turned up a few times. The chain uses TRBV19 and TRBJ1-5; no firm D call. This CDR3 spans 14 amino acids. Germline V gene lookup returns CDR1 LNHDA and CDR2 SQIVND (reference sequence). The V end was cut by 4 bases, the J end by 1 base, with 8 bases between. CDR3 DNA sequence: TGTGCCAGTAGTAACGGTCAGAGCAATCAGCCCCAGCATTTT. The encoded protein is CASSNGQSNQPQHF.

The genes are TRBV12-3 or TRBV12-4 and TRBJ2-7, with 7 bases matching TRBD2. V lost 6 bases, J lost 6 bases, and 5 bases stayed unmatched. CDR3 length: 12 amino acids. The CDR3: CASSPSGTEQYF. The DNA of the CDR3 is TGTGCCAGCAGCCCGAGCGGGACCGAGCAGTACTTC.

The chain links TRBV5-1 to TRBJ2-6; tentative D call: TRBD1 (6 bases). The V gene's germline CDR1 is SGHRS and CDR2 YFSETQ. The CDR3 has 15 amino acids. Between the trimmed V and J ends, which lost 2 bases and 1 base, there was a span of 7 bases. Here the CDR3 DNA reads TGCGCCAGCAGCTTTCAGGGGTCTGGGGCCAACGTCCTGACTTTC. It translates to CASSFQGSGANVLTF.

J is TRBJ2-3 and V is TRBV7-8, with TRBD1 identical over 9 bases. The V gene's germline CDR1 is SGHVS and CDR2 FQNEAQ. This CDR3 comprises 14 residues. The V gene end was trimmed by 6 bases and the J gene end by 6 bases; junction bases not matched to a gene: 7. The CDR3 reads CASSRRDRADTQYF. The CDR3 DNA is TGTGCCAGCAGTCGCCGGGACAGGGCTGATACGCAGTATTTT.

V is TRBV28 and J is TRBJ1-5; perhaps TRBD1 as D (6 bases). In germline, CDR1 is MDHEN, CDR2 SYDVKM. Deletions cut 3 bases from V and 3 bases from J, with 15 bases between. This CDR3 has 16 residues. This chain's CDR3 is CASSFLRGANNQPQHF. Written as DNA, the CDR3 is TGTGCCAGCAGTTTCTTGCGGGGGGCTAACAATCAGCCCCAGCATTTT.

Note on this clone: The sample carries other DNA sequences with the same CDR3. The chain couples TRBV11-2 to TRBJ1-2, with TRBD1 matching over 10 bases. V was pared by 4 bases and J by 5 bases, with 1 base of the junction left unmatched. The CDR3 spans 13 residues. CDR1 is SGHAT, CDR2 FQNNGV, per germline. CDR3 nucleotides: TGTGCCAGCAGCTCGGGACAGGGGTATGGCTACACCTTC. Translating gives CASSSGQGYGYTF.

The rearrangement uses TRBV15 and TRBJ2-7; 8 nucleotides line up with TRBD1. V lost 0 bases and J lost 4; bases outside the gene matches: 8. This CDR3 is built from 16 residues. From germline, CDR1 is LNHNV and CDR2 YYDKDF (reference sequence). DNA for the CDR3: TGTGCCACCAGCAGAGATTTAGCGACAGGGGTGTACGAGCAGTACTTC. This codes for CATSRDLATGVYEQYF.

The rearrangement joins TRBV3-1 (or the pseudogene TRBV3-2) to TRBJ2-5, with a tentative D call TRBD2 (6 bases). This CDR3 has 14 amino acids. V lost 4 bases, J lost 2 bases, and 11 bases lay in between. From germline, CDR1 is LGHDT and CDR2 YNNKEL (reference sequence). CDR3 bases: TGTGCCAGCAGCCTGCTAGCGAGACAAGAGACCCAGTACTTC. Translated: CASSLLARQETQYF.

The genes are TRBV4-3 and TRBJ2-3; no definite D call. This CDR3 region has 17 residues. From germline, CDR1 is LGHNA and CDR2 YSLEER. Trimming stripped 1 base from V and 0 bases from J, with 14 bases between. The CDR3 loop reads CASSQVSGRPSTDTQYF. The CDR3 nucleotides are TGCGCCAGCAGCCAAGTATCAGGTCGGCCGAGCACAGATACGCAGTATTTT.